This T cell receptor (beta chain) was profiled in a study of blood T cell repertoires in COVID-19. At the level of the study: Sources were T cells, B-cell-depleted T cells, or PBMCs; the material itself was cDNA or gDNA.

In the original analysis: Amplified reference gene primers provided the basis for estimating nucleated cell counts. Generated by immunoSEQ multiplex PCR, the TCRdb table keeps only in-frame clones and is missing some. The DNA gave D and trimming, while V, J and clone size come from that table. There are about 110,000 clones in the sample; 65% to 80% occur only once, and less than 2% lies in the top ten. Germline values: CDR1 MNHEY, CDR2 SMNVEV (reference sequence). Losses at the gene ends were 8 bases for V and 9 bases for J; bases not matched to a gene: 7. The CDR3 covers 14 residues. The sequence was collected from a woman aged 40 to 49 with acute or convalescent COVID-19. The chain combines TRBV27 with TRBJ1-6; 10 bases are shared with TRBD1. The sample taken for sequencing was peripheral blood. The CDR3 nucleotides are TGTGCCAGCCAGCGGGACAGGGGCGTTTCACCCCTCCACTTT. Protein product: CASQRDRGVSPLHF.